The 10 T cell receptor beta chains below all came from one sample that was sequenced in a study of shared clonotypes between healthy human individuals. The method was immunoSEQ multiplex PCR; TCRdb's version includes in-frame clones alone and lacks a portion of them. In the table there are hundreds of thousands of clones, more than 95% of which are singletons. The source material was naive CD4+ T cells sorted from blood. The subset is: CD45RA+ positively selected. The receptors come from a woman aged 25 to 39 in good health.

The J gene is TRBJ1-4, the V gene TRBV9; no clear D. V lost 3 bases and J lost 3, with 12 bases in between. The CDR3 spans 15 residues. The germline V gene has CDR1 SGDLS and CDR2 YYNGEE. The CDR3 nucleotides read TGTGCCAGCAGCGCATTCGCAGCGGCTAATGAAAAACTGTTTTTT. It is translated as CASSAFAAANEKLFF.

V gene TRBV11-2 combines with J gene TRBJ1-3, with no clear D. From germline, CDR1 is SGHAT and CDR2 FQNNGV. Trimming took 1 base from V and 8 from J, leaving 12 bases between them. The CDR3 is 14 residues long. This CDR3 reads CASSLAGSRDTIYF. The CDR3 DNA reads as TGTGCCAGCAGCTTAGCAGGTTCAAGAGACACCATATATTTT.

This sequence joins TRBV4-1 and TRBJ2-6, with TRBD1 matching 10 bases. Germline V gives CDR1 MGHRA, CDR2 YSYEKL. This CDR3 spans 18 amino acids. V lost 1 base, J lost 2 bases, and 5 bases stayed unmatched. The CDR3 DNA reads TGCGCCAGCAGCCAAGCCCCTGGACAGGGGGCTGGGGCCAACGTCCTGACTTTC. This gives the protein CASSQAPGQGAGANVLTF.

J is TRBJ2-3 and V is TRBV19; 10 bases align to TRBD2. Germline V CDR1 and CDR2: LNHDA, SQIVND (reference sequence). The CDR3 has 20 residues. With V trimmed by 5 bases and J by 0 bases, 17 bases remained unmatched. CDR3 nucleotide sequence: TGTGCCAGTAGTGCCCGGCGGGGGGCGGCTAGCGGGAGTAGCACAGATACGCAGTATTTT. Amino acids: CASSARRGAASGSSTDTQYF.

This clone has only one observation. CDR3 sequence reads: CASSPPTGISGNTIYF. The CDR3 DNA is TGTGCCAGTAGTCCCCCGACAGGGATCTCTGGAAACACCATATATTTT. The chain joins TRBV19 to TRBJ1-3; TRBD1 aligns across 7 bases. The CDR3 is 16 residues long. The V segment lost 5 bases and the J segment 0 bases; nucleotides outside the gene matches: 7. The germline gives CDR1 LNHDA, CDR2 SQIVND (reference sequence).

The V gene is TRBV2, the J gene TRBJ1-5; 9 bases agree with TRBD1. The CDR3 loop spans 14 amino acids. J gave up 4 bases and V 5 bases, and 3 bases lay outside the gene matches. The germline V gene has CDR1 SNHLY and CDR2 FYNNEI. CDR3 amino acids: CASSLGTGNQPQHF. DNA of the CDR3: TGTGCCAGCAGTCTCGGGACAGGGAATCAGCCCCAGCATTTT. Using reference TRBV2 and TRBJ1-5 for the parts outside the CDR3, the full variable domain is EPEVTQTPSHQVTQMGQEVILRCVPISNHLYFYWYRQILGQKVEFLVSFYNNEISEKSEIFDDQFSVERPDGSNFTLKIRSTKLEDSAMYFCASSLGTGNQPQHFGDGTRLSIL.

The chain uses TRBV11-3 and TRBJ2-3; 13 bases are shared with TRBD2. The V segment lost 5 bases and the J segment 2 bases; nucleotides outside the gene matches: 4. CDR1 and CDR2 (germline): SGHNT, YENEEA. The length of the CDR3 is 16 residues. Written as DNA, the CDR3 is TGTGCCAGCAGCCGAGGGACTAGCGGGAACACAGATACGCAGTATTTT. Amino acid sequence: CASSRGTSGNTDTQYF.

DNA of the CDR3: TGTGCCAGCAGTCCAGTGGGGTTTAGCACAGATACGCAGTATTTT. Translated: CASSPVGFSTDTQYF. The chain is built from TRBV7-3 and TRBJ2-3; D uncertain. Trimming shortened V by 6 bases and J by 0 bases, and 13 bases separated the two germline ends. The CDR3 runs 15 residues. Per germline, CDR1 SGHTA and CDR2 FQGTGA.

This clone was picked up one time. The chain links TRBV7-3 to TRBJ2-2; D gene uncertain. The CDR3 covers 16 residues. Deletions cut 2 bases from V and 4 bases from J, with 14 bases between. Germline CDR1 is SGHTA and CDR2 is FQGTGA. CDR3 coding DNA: TGTGCCAGCAGCTTATCGAGAAGCCCAGGCACCGGGGAGCTGTTTTTT. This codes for CASSLSRSPGTGELFF.

The CDR3 region has the DNA TGTGCCAGCAGCCAAGTCGGCGGGGCAGACGAAAAACTGTTTTTT. Protein: CASSQVGGADEKLFF. This rearrangement joins TRBV4-2 to TRBJ1-4; D may be TRBD1 (5 bases). CDR1 and CDR2 from the germline V gene are LGHNA and YNFKEQ. Trimming stripped 1 base from V and 8 bases from J, with 14 bases between. This CDR3 spans 15 amino acids.